Only a few counts were recorded for the clone carrying this T cell receptor beta chain. The antigen is unknown. CDR1 and CDR2 (germline): KGHSY, FQNENV. V was clipped by 4 bases and J by 2 bases, with 15 bases between them. The length of the CDR3 is 16 residues. The data were taken from a study of T cells after yellow fever vaccination. Looking at the study overall: When fractions had low cell numbers, they were prepared with SMART-Seq v4 Ultra Low Input.

Study conclusions and caveats: Primary-vaccination clones mostly resurfaced post-booster (just under 98% CD4, more than 85% CD8). One caveat is that FACS-sorted repertoires could contain abundant clonotypes contaminating from the bulk population.

5'RACE template switching added a universal primer site and UMIs to TCR cDNA. MiXCR, run by TCRdb on the 5' RACE reads, gives a single entry per CDR3 protein. The sample has approximately 450,000 distinct CDR3 sequences, 18% seen once; the top ten hold 18%. The chain recombines TRBV16 with TRBJ2-4, with TRBD2 as a possible D gene (6 bases). The clonotype originates from a man aged 18 to 29 who received the YFV17D yellow fever vaccine. The sequencing here drew on PBMCs, taken before the yellow fever booster vaccination. The CDR3 sequence is CASSPRRGSTKNIQYF. The CDR3 nucleotides are TGTGCCAGCAGCCCCCGGCGGGGTTCAACCAAAAACATTCAGTACTTC.